This entry lists 27 T cell receptor beta chains sequenced from one sample in a study of T cells after yellow fever vaccination. MiXCR was run by TCRdb on the 5' RACE reads, yielding one entry per CDR3 protein. The sample has under 500,000 distinct CDR3 sequences, approximately 18% seen once; the top ten hold around 17%. The sample here was PBMCs, taken before the yellow fever booster vaccination. These receptor sequences come from a man in his late teens or twenties who received the YFV17D yellow fever vaccine.

The V and J genes are TRBV6-1 and TRBJ2-3, with D tentatively TRBD2 (7 bases). Germline CDR1 and CDR2: MNHNS and SASEGT. The CDR3 is 15 amino acids. With 6 bases removed from V and 1 base from J, the gap between germline ends came to 14 bases. CDR3 region: CASSGGGGRTDTQYF. The CDR3 DNA follows: TGTGCCAGCAGCGGCGGGGGCGGACGCACAGATACGCAGTATTTT.

This clonotype was detected only a few times. The chain employs TRBV20-1 and TRBJ1-2, with no clear D. The V gene lost 8 bases and the J gene lost 0 bases, with 19 bases spanning the gap. CDR1 is DFQATT and CDR2 is SNEGSKA in the germline V gene (reference sequence). The CDR3 has 15 residues. CDR3 DNA sequence: TGCAGTCAAGATTCGGGAAGGGAATCTAACTATGGCTACACCTTC. Translating gives CSQDSGRESNYGYTF.

The chain employs TRBV3-1 and TRBJ2-1, with TRBD2 identical over 10 bases. V trimming: 3 bases; J trimming: 8 bases; junction bases outside the gene matches: 10. Germline assignment: CDR1 LGHDT and CDR2 YNNKEL (reference sequence). The CDR3 has 16 residues. The CDR3 DNA reads TGTGCCAGCAGCCATTCCCCCCTAGCGGGGGCCCATGAGCAGTTCTTC. Translation: CASSHSPLAGAHEQFF.

This chain uses TRBV7-2 with TRBJ2-5; unclear D gene. Germline V CDR1 and CDR2: SGHTA, FQGNSA. The CDR3 runs to 14 residues. V was trimmed by 2 bases and J by 1 base, leaving 8 bases between them. The CDR3 protein is CASSLSWSQETQYF. The CDR3 bases are TGTGCCAGCAGCTTATCCTGGTCCCAAGAGACCCAGTACTTC.

In its sample, this clonotype was seen once. The rearrangement uses TRBV5-6 and TRBJ2-7, with a weak D call TRBD1 (6 bases). In germline, CDR1 is SGHDT, CDR2 YYEEEE. V gave up 4 bases and J gave up 3 bases, with 17 bases separating them. The CDR3 has 15 amino acids. CDR3 protein: CASSGDIYPDYEQYF. The CDR3 DNA reads as TGTGCCAGCAGCGGGGACATCTATCCGGACTACGAGCAGTACTTC.

This clonotype was recorded once. This rearrangement joins TRBV14 to TRBJ1-2; no reliable D call. The CDR3 runs to 14 residues. Looked up from germline, CDR1 is SGHDN and CDR2 is FVKESK. Trimming took off 1 base at V and 8 bases at J, with 14 bases between the two ends. CDR3 nucleotides: TGTGCCAGCAGCCAAGTGTCCTTCGGGCGAGGCTACACCTTC. Its translation: CASSQVSFGRGYTF.

This clonotype occurred many times. J is TRBJ1-2 and V is TRBV29-1; maybe TRBD1 (6 bases). This CDR3 comprises 14 residues. In germline, CDR1 is SQVTM, CDR2 ANQGSEA. V was trimmed by 7 bases and J by 5 bases, leaving 20 bases between them. As DNA, the CDR3 is TGCAGCGCTAGCACCACAGGGCAGGGATATGGCTACACCTTC. Translation gives CSASTTGQGYGYTF.

The chain has TRBV5-1 and TRBJ2-3; 8 nucleotides align to TRBD2. Germline-derived CDR1 and CDR2 are SGHRS and YFSETQ. CDR3 length: 14 amino acids. The V and J ends lost 6 bases and 5 bases, in that order; junction bases with no gene match: 8. In DNA form, the CDR3 reads TGCGCCAGCATGACGGGGGGGCCCGGAGATACGCAGTATTTT. This sequence encodes CASMTGGPGDTQYF.

The V call is TRBV5-1, the J call TRBJ2-3; the match to TRBD1 covers 8 bases. CDR3 length equals 15 residues. J lost 2 bases, V lost 4 bases, and 6 bases had no gene match. The germline gives CDR1 SGHRS, CDR2 YFSETQ. The CDR3 DNA is TGCGCCAGCAGCGCTGGACAGGGATTCACAGATACGCAGTATTTT. Amino acid sequence: CASSAGQGFTDTQYF.

The V call is TRBV20-1, the J call TRBJ2-5, with TRBD1 as a possible D gene (6 bases). V was trimmed by 2 bases and J by 4 bases, leaving 11 bases between them. This CDR3 comprises 13 residues. Germline V CDR1 and CDR2: DFQATT, SNEGSKA (reference sequence). In nucleotides, the CDR3 is TGCAGTGCTAGACAGGGGCCATTAGAGACCCAGTACTTC. Protein product: CSARQGPLETQYF.

The chain combines TRBV7-9 with TRBJ1-1; perhaps TRBD1 as D (5 bases). Trimming took off 1 base at V and 5 bases at J, with 8 bases between the two ends. Germline CDR1 is SEHNR and CDR2 is FQNEAQ (reference sequence). This CDR3 has 13 residues. The CDR3 sequence: CASSLDGGTEAFF. CDR3 nucleotide sequence: TGTGCCAGCAGCTTAGATGGGGGGACTGAAGCTTTCTTT.

The chain links TRBV20-1 to TRBJ2-3, with 10 bases that match TRBD2. The CDR3 has 14 amino acids. The trim removed 3 bases at V and 4 bases at J, leaving 4 bases unmatched. Germline V gives CDR1 DFQATT, CDR2 SNEGSKA (reference sequence). The CDR3 coding sequence is TGCAGTGCTAGTGATAGCGGGGGGCCAGATACGCAGTATTTT. Protein: CSASDSGGPDTQYF.

V and J are TRBV27 and TRBJ2-5; D might be TRBD2 (5 bases). The V end lost 11 bases, the J end lost 5 bases, and 15 bases lay between the germline ends. This CDR3 has 12 residues. CDR1 is MNHEY, CDR2 SMNVEV, per germline (reference sequence). The CDR3 reads CASARSGETQYF. The CDR3 DNA follows: TGTGCCTCAGCTCGCTCGGGGGAGACCCAGTACTTC.

This clonotype was detected many times. The CDR3 reads CSASYGGEYGYTF. The CDR3 coding sequence is TGCAGTGCTAGTTATGGGGGGGAATATGGCTACACCTTC. This chain connects TRBV20-1 to TRBJ1-2, with a weak D call TRBD1 (5 bases). V lost 3 bases, J lost 5 bases, and 13 bases lay in between. The CDR3 spans 13 residues. Germline lookup yields CDR1 DFQATT and CDR2 SNEGSKA (reference sequence).

The table lists this clonotype with a few counts. The rearrangement links TRBV24-1 to TRBJ1-2; D is unclear. The length of the CDR3 is 12 residues. Trimming took 3 bases from V and 3 from J, leaving 4 bases between them. The germline gives CDR1 KGHDR, CDR2 SFDVKD. This chain's CDR3 is CATSDQDYGYTF. The CDR3 DNA reads as TGTGCCACCAGTGATCAGGACTATGGCTACACCTTC.

The chain couples TRBV29-1 to TRBJ2-5, with D possibly TRBD1 on 6 matching bases. CDR1 SQVTM and CDR2 ANQGSEA come from the germline V gene. The V end was cut by 7 bases, the J end by 5 bases, with 11 bases between. The CDR3 consists of 11 residues. CDR3 nucleotide sequence: TGCAGCGGGCAGGGGTGGGAGACCCAGTACTTC. Protein product: CSGQGWETQYF.

The chain employs TRBV20-1 and TRBJ1-4; D gene uncertain. The CDR3 loop spans 13 amino acids. With 5 bases removed from V and 0 bases from J, the gap between germline ends came to 7 bases. CDR1 is DFQATT, CDR2 SNEGSKA, per germline (reference sequence). CDR3 sequence: CSARLATNEKLFF. The CDR3 DNA reads TGCAGTGCTCGTTTGGCAACTAATGAAAAACTGTTTTTT.

This clonotype was seen many times. The genes are TRBV5-6 and TRBJ2-7; D ambiguous. V was cut by 4 bases and J by 6 bases, with 8 bases left in between. CDR1 is SGHDT, CDR2 YYEEEE, per germline. This CDR3 is built from 11 residues. CDR3 region: CASSLGFEQYF. The CDR3 coding sequence is TGTGCCAGCAGCCTGGGGTTCGAGCAGTACTTC. The variable domain in full, with the rest retrieved from reference TRBV5-6 and TRBJ2-7, is DAGVTQSPTHLIKTRGQQVTLRCSPKSGHDTVSWYQQALGQGPQFIFQYYEEEERQRGNFPDRFSGHQFPNYSSELNVNALLLGDSALYLCASSLGFEQYFGPGTRLTVT.

The genes are TRBV4-1 and TRBJ1-2; D is possibly TRBD1 (5 bases). From germline, CDR1 is MGHRA and CDR2 YSYEKL. V dropped 0 bases and J dropped 8 bases, with 16 bases sitting between them. CDR3 size: 15 residues. CDR3 sequence reads: CASSQDDGDAWGYTF. CDR3 DNA: TGCGCCAGCAGCCAAGACGACGGGGACGCTTGGGGCTACACCTTC.

This clonotype has a handful of counts. One base away lies a much larger clone, so this may be a sequencing read error. The rearrangement links TRBV9 to TRBJ2-1, with 10 bases aligning to TRBD2. Looked up from germline, CDR1 is SGDLS and CDR2 is YYNGEE. V lost 0 bases, J lost 8 bases, and 8 bases stayed unmatched. The CDR3 loop spans 16 amino acids. CDR3 protein: CASSVAGSGGIDEQFF. The CDR3 DNA sequence: TGTGCCAGCAGCGTAGCTGGTAGCGGGGGGATCGATGAGCAGTTCTTC.

The chain is built from TRBV4-2 and TRBJ2-3; 7 positions agree with TRBD1. The J segment lost 10 bases and the V segment lost 4 bases, leaving 11 bases of the junction unmatched. The CDR3 is 14 amino acids. Germline V lookup: CDR1 LGHNA, CDR2 YNFKEQ. CDR3 in DNA: TGTGCCAGCAGCCCCGTAGGACAGGAGGCCTCGCAGTATTTT. Its translation is CASSPVGQEASQYF.

The V and J genes are TRBV27 and TRBJ2-7; either TRBD1 or TRBD2 may supply D (5 bases each). The germline V gene has CDR1 MNHEY and CDR2 SMNVEV (reference sequence). The CDR3 is 14 amino acids. The V gene lost 8 bases and the J gene lost 2 bases, with 16 bases spanning the gap. Written as DNA, the CDR3 is TGTGCCAGCTCCATTGAGGGACGGACCTACGAGCAGTACTTC. The encoded protein is CASSIEGRTYEQYF.

This chain connects TRBV6-5 to TRBJ2-3; D possibly uses TRBD1 or TRBD2 (5 bases each). CDR1 is MNHEY, CDR2 SVGAGI, per germline. With 6 bases removed from V and 2 bases from J, the gap between germline ends came to 15 bases. This CDR3 has 15 residues. CDR3 bases: TGTGCCAGCAGAATCCTTCGGGACCCCACAGATACGCAGTATTTT. Amino acids: CASRILRDPTDTQYF.

The genes are TRBV20-1 and TRBJ2-4; D gene ambiguous. Germline V CDR1 and CDR2: DFQATT, SNEGSKA (reference sequence). Between the trimmed V and J ends, which lost 8 bases and 0 bases, there was a span of 11 bases. CDR3 length: 13 amino acids. The CDR3 spells CSTPGLAKNIQYF. In nucleotides, the CDR3 is TGCAGTACGCCAGGTCTAGCCAAAAACATTCAGTACTTC.

At least ten counts were recorded for this clonotype. The CDR3 nucleotides are TGCAGTGCCCAGCGGGAATACAATGAGCAGTTCTTC. It codes for CSAQREYNEQFF. The chain couples TRBV20-1 to TRBJ2-1; 7 bases line up with TRBD2. The trim removed 6 bases at V and 4 bases at J, leaving 3 bases unmatched. Germline lookup yields CDR1 DFQATT and CDR2 SNEGSKA (reference sequence). CDR3 length: 12 residues.

This clonotype occurred a few times. The chain couples TRBV10-1 to TRBJ2-1, with 8 bases fitting TRBD2. CDR1 and CDR2 (germline): WNHNN, SYGVQD (reference sequence). The CDR3 is 19 residues long. Trimming at V came to 0 bases and at J to 0 bases, leaving 10 bases not matched to a gene. The CDR3: CASSESRTERGSSYNEQFF. CDR3 DNA sequence: TGCGCCAGCAGTGAGTCGAGAACCGAGCGGGGGAGCTCCTACAATGAGCAGTTCTTC.

The chain has TRBV15 and TRBJ1-2, with D unclear. Between the trimmed V and J ends, which lost 4 bases and 7 bases, there was a span of 13 bases. CDR3 length equals 13 residues. The V gene's germline CDR1 is LNHNV and CDR2 YYDKDF (reference sequence). CDR3 sequence: CATSTEIESGYTF. The CDR3 region has the DNA TGTGCCACCAGCACGGAAATCGAATCTGGCTACACCTTC.